This is a list of T cell receptor beta chains from one sample in a study of T cells in Graves' hyperthyroidism and ophthalmopathy. TCRdb re-derived calls from the multiplex PCR reads in MiXCR, one entry per CDR3 protein. The table records about 270,000 distinct CDR3 sequences, roughly 22% of them present only once. Sequenced sample: blood. All receptors come from a young man with Graves' ophthalmopathy. CDR3s include the opening cysteine and the closing phenylalanine or tryptophan. A D gene is named only where the DNA matches it firmly. Only some rows state a clone size, as once, few, many or a class for expanded clones.

J	size	D	V	CDR3	DNA
TRBJ2-1	few	-	TRBV24-1	CATSDGPHDEQFF	TGTGCCACCAGTGATGGGCCCCATGATGAGCAGTTCTTC
TRBJ2-7	-	TRBD1	TRBV18	CASSPAQGAYEQYF	TGTGCCAGCTCACCTGCACAGGGGGCCTACGAGCAGTACTTC
TRBJ1-5	few	-	TRBV6-9	CASSYGIQPQHF	TGTGCCAGCAGTTACGGTATTCAGCCCCAGCATTTT
TRBJ2-1	-	-	TRBV28	CASGGGGSKDEQFF	TGTGCCAGCGGAGGAGGTGGATCCAAGGATGAGCAGTTCTTC
TRBJ2-1	-	TRBD2	TRBV5-1	CASSHPWEGQSLLYNEQFF	TGCGCCAGCAGCCACCCTTGGGAGGGCCAGAGTCTTCTTTACAATGAGCAGTTCTTC
TRBJ1-1	many	-	TRBV11-1	CASSFDTEAFF	TGTGCCAGCAGCTTCGACACTGAAGCTTTCTTT
TRBJ1-2	-	-	TRBV6-2/TRBV6-3	CASTLQGFDYGYTF	TGTGCCAGCACCCTACAGGGCTTTGACTATGGCTACACCTTC
TRBJ2-7	many	-	TRBV20-1	CSAETGHGYEQYF	TGCAGTGCGGAAACAGGACACGGCTACGAGCAGTACTTC
TRBJ2-7	-	-	TRBV12-3/TRBV12-4	CASSRGTHEQYF	TGTGCCAGCAGTAGAGGGACCCACGAGCAGTACTTC
TRBJ2-3	many	-	TRBV7-8	CASSFPRSTDTQYF	TGTGCCAGCAGCTTTCCCCGTAGCACAGATACGCAGTATTTT
TRBJ2-6	few	-	TRBV6-1	CATLGISGANVLTF	TGTGCCACCCTGGGGATCTCTGGGGCCAACGTCCTGACTTTC
TRBJ2-7	many	TRBD1	TRBV29-1	CSAGQGWYEQYF	TGCAGCGCCGGACAGGGGTGGTACGAGCAGTACTTC
TRBJ2-1	many	TRBD2	TRBV11-2	CASSMGLAGLSYNEQFF	TGTGCCAGCAGCATGGGACTAGCGGGACTCTCCTACAATGAGCAGTTCTTC
TRBJ1-5	few	-	TRBV28	CASTSWGNQPQHF	TGTGCCAGCACCTCATGGGGCAATCAGCCCCAGCATTTT
TRBJ2-1	few	-	TRBV13	CASSPIRASNNEQFF	TGTGCCAGCAGCCCCATACGCGCGAGTAACAATGAGCAGTTCTTC
TRBJ2-1	few	-	TRBV29-1	CSVRTVDEQFF	TGCAGCGTTAGAACTGTGGATGAGCAGTTCTTC
TRBJ2-7	many	TRBD2	TRBV28	CASRVFSGRSNEQYF	TGTGCCAGCAGAGTCTTCAGCGGGAGGAGTAATGAGCAGTACTTC